These 9 T cell receptor beta chains share one sample of origin, sequenced in a study of blood T cell repertoires in COVID-19. The data were produced by immunoSEQ multiplex PCR, yet TCRdb's version contains in-frame clones alone and is incomplete. The sample lists 250,000 or so clones, 86% occurring once. Sequenced material: peripheral blood. Receptors originate from a woman in her 30s with active or convalescent COVID-19.

This chain joins TRBV2 and TRBJ1-4; D is unclear. Trimming shortened V by 4 bases and J by 4 bases, and 10 bases separated the two germline ends. CDR3 length equals 14 residues. Germline V gene lookup returns CDR1 SNHLY and CDR2 FYNNEI. The CDR3 is CASSVITVNEKLFF. CDR3 in DNA: TGTGCCAGCAGTGTCATTACAGTTAATGAAAAACTGTTTTTT.

V gene TRBV6-1 combines with J gene TRBJ2-7; the match to TRBD1 covers 8 bases. CDR1 and CDR2 from the germline V gene are MNHNS and SASEGT. V trimming: 1 base; J trimming: 4 bases; junction bases outside the gene matches: 15. CDR3 size: 18 residues. The CDR3 here is CASSEGAGGALSPYEQYF. CDR3 coding DNA: TGTGCCAGCAGTGAAGGGGCAGGGGGCGCCTTGTCCCCTTACGAGCAGTACTTC.

The rearrangement links TRBV6-5 to TRBJ2-1; D unresolved. Looked up from germline, CDR1 is MNHEY and CDR2 is SVGAGI. The V end lost 8 bases, the J end lost 5 bases, and 4 bases lay between the germline ends. The CDR3 is 10 amino acids. CDR3 residues: CASGHNEQFF. The DNA for the CDR3 is TGTGCCAGCGGCCACAATGAGCAGTTCTTC.

The table lists this clone with a few counts. This chain connects TRBV30 to TRBJ1-2; 8 bases fit TRBD1. The CDR3 runs 14 residues. Per germline, CDR1 GTSNPN and CDR2 SVGIG (reference sequence). The junction had 10 bases not matched to a gene; V was cut back by 7 bases and J by 3 bases. CDR3 DNA: TGTGCCTCACGAGGACAGGGAAGAGACTATGGCTACACCTTC. Protein: CASRGQGRDYGYTF. The entire variable domain, with the rest obtained from reference TRBV30 and TRBJ1-2, is as follows: SQTIHQWPATLVQPVGSPLSLECTVEGTSNPNLYWYRQAAGRGLQLLFYSVGIGQISSEVPQNLSASRPQDRQFILSSKKLLLSDSGFYLCASRGQGRDYGYTFGSGTRLTVV.

Only one count was recorded for this clone. CDR3 bases: TGTGCCAGCAGCCTAACGCTGGTCCAGGGGGCCCTCTCTGGGGCCAACGTCCTGACTTTC. It is translated as CASSLTLVQGALSGANVLTF. The chain links TRBV5-5 to TRBJ2-6; 8 nucleotides align to TRBD1. Per germline, CDR1 SGHKS and CDR2 YYEKEE (reference sequence). The CDR3 has 20 residues. The V and J ends lost 4 bases and 0 bases, in that order; junction bases with no gene match: 15.

This clone was detected once. CDR3 loop: CASSPLQGGAYGYTF. The CDR3 DNA reads as TGTGCCAGCAGCCCGTTACAGGGGGGGGCCTATGGCTACACCTTC. This chain joins TRBV14 and TRBJ1-2, with 8 bases that match TRBD1. The CDR3 loop spans 15 amino acids. The V gene's germline CDR1 is SGHDN and CDR2 FVKESK. J lost 4 bases, V lost 4 bases, and 8 bases had no gene match. Full variable domain (remainder filled in from reference TRBV14 and TRBJ1-2): EAGVTQFPSHSVIEKGQTVTLRCDPISGHDNLYWYRRVMGKEIKFLLHFVKESKQDESGMPNNRFLAERTGGTYSTLKVQPAELEDSGVYFCASSPLQGGAYGYTFGSGTRLTVV.

This sequence joins TRBV7-2 and TRBJ2-7; D is unresolved. CDR1 is SGHTA and CDR2 is FQGNSA in the germline V gene. The CDR3 is 14 amino acids. V shed 1 base and J shed 5 bases, with 12 bases lying between them. CDR3 amino acids: CASSLGPRLNEQYF. The DNA of the CDR3 is TGTGCCAGCAGCTTAGGTCCCAGGCTGAACGAGCAGTACTTC. The variable domain in full, with the rest retrieved from reference TRBV7-2 and TRBJ2-7, is GAGVSQSPSNKVTEKGKDVELRCDPISGHTALYWYRQSLGQGLEFLIYFQGNSAPDKSGLPSDRFSAERTGGSVSTLTIQRTQQEDSAVYLCASSLGPRLNEQYFGPGTRLTVT.

The chain carries TRBV5-1 and TRBJ1-3, with TRBD1 matching over 7 bases. The junction had 5 bases not matched to a gene; V was cut back by 9 bases and J by 2 bases. The CDR3 has 13 amino acids. Germline V lookup: CDR1 SGHRS, CDR2 YFSETQ. The CDR3 nucleotides read TGCGCCACTGGGGACAGCGCTGGAAACACCATATATTTT. This translates into CATGDSAGNTIYF. Drawing the rest from reference TRBV5-1 and TRBJ1-3, the complete variable domain is KAGVTQTPRYLIKTRGQQVTLSCSPISGHRSVSWYQQTPGQGLQFLFEYFSETQRNKGNFPGRFSGRQFSNSRSEMNVSTLELGDSALYLCATGDSAGNTIYFGEGSWLTVV.

The count of this clone is one. The J gene is TRBJ2-7, the V gene TRBV5-1, with 8 bases matching TRBD1. The CDR3 sequence is 14 residues long. Trimming cost V 1 base and J 3 bases; bases outside gene matches: 3. Germline CDR1 is SGHRS and CDR2 is YFSETQ. Here the CDR3 DNA reads TGCGCCAGCAGCTTGAGGGACAGGAGCTACGAGCAGTACTTC. Translated, it gives CASSLRDRSYEQYF.